Listed below are T cell receptor beta chains from one sample, sequenced in a study of T cells after posttransplantation cyclophosphamide. The method was immunoSEQ multiplex PCR; TCRdb's version includes in-frame clones alone and lacks a portion of them. Of more than 10,000 clones in the sample, about 85% were seen once. This specimen was PBMCs, taken roughly 2,000 days after allogeneic stem cell transplant with posttransplant cyclophosphamide. The source of these receptors is a female patient aged 50 to 65 who received an allogeneic stem cell transplant from a related donor, was CMV-positive, and had no GVHD. The graft donor may account for some of the T cells. The CDR3 runs from the conserved cysteine through the conserved F or W. D genes are given only for firm matches. Some rows mark clone size as missing; the rest say once, few, many or name a class of expanded clone.

CDR3 DNA	CDR3 protein	D gene	J gene	V gene	clone size
TGTGCCAGCAGCCCTAGAGGACTAGCGGGCGCCAATGAGCAGTTCTTC	CASSPRGLAGANEQFF	TRBD2	TRBJ2-1	TRBV11-2	NA
TGCGCCAGCAGTGGGAGGGGATCAGATACGCAGTATTTT	CASSGRGSDTQYF	NA	TRBJ2-3	TRBV10-1	NA
TGTGCCAGTAGCACCCCCCCCGGGGTTTATACCGGGGAGCTGTTTTTT	CASSTPPGVYTGELFF	NA	TRBJ2-2	TRBV19	NA
TGTGCCAGCAGCTTTTTCCCGGGGACTAGCAGCAATGAGCAGTTCTTC	CASSFFPGTSSNEQFF	TRBD2	TRBJ2-1	TRBV7-2	NA
TGTGCCAGCAGCTTATTAGGGAGGGGGCTAGCGGGACCAGATACGCAGTATTTT	CASSLLGRGLAGPDTQYF	TRBD2	TRBJ2-3	TRBV7-3	NA
TGTGCCAGCAGCCCCCTAAACAATGAGCAGTTCTTC	CASSPLNNEQFF	NA	TRBJ2-1	TRBV14	NA
TGTGCCAGCAGCTCGGACACGCGAAAACTGTTTTTT	CASSSDTRKLFF	NA	TRBJ1-4	TRBV11-2	NA
TGCAGCGTTGATGGTCAGGGGGGCTCCTACGAGCAGTACTTC	CSVDGQGGSYEQYF	NA	TRBJ2-7	TRBV29-1	NA
TGTGCCTGGGCCTTCCAGGGATACACTGAAGCTTTCTTT	CAWAFQGYTEAFF	NA	TRBJ1-1	TRBV30	NA
TGCAGCGGGGGACTAGCGGGCCTCTACAATGAGCAGTTCTTC	CSGGLAGLYNEQFF	TRBD2	TRBJ2-1	TRBV29-1	NA
TGTGCCAGCAGCTCCGGGGACAGGGGGAACGAGCAGTACTTC	CASSSGDRGNEQYF	TRBD1	TRBJ2-7	TRBV7-9	NA
TGTGCCAGCGCCGGGACAGGGGGCACTGAAGCTTTCTTT	CASAGTGGTEAFF	TRBD1	TRBJ1-1	TRBV2	NA
TGTGCCTGGAGTTCCCGAGACAGGGCAAACCAGCCCCAGCATTTT	CAWSSRDRANQPQHF	TRBD1	TRBJ1-5	TRBV30	NA
TGTGCCAGCAGCCACACTAGCGGGAGTTTCAATGAGCAGTTCTTC	CASSHTSGSFNEQFF	TRBD2	TRBJ2-1	TRBV11-3	NA
TGTGCCAGCAGTTTAACGGGGGGAGGGACCCAGTACTTC	CASSLTGGGTQYF	TRBD2	TRBJ2-5	TRBV27	few
TGTGCCAGCAGCCGGGGGATTTCGAACACTGAAGCTTTCTTT	CASSRGISNTEAFF	NA	TRBJ1-1	TRBV6-6	NA
TGTGCCAGTAGTATGGTATTGGCAGACAATCAGCCCCAGCATTTT	CASSMVLADNQPQHF	NA	TRBJ1-5	TRBV19	once
TGTGCCAGCCGGGCGAGGACTATCGAAAATCAGCCCCAGCATTTT	CASRARTIENQPQHF	NA	TRBJ1-5	TRBV2	NA
TGTGCCAGCAGCTTACTAGCGGGAACCAATGAGCAGTTCTTC	CASSLLAGTNEQFF	TRBD2	TRBJ2-1	TRBV7-3	NA
TGTGCCAGCTCACCAACTAGCGGGTGGGATACGCAGTATTTT	CASSPTSGWDTQYF	TRBD2	TRBJ2-3	TRBV18	few
TGCGCCAGCAGCTTCGTTCTCGGTAGCGGGGCCTCCTACGAGCAGTACTTC	CASSFVLGSGASYEQYF	TRBD2	TRBJ2-7	TRBV5-1	NA
TGTGCCAGCAGCTTAAGAGGCTCTAACACCGGGGAGCTGTTTTTT	CASSLRGSNTGELFF	NA	TRBJ2-2	TRBV7-6	NA
TGTGCCATCAGTGAGTCACCGGGACAGGAGGTCGGCAGCAATCAGCCCCAGCATTTT	CAISESPGQEVGSNQPQHF	TRBD1	TRBJ1-5	TRBV10-3	NA
TGCGCCAGCAGCCAAGGTTGGGGACAGGGCATAGGTCAGCCCCAGCATTTT	CASSQGWGQGIGQPQHF	TRBD1	TRBJ1-5	TRBV4-1	NA
TGCGCCAGCAGCCCTGGGGCCGGAGCAAATGAAAAACTGTTTTTT	CASSPGAGANEKLFF	NA	TRBJ1-4	TRBV5-1	once
TGTGCCAGCTCACTTACTATCACTGAAGCTTTCTTT	CASSLTITEAFF	NA	TRBJ1-1	TRBV18	once
TGTGCCAGCAGGTCCCGGGACAGGGAGGATCAGCCCCAGCATTTT	CASRSRDREDQPQHF	TRBD1	TRBJ1-5	TRBV2	NA
TGCGCCAGCAGCTCCGGGACAGGGCCGTACGAGCAGTACTTC	CASSSGTGPYEQYF	TRBD1	TRBJ2-7	TRBV5-1	NA
TGTGCCAGCACCTATGGGGCTAGCGCTCAAGATACGCAGTATTTT	CASTYGASAQDTQYF	NA	TRBJ2-3	TRBV9	NA